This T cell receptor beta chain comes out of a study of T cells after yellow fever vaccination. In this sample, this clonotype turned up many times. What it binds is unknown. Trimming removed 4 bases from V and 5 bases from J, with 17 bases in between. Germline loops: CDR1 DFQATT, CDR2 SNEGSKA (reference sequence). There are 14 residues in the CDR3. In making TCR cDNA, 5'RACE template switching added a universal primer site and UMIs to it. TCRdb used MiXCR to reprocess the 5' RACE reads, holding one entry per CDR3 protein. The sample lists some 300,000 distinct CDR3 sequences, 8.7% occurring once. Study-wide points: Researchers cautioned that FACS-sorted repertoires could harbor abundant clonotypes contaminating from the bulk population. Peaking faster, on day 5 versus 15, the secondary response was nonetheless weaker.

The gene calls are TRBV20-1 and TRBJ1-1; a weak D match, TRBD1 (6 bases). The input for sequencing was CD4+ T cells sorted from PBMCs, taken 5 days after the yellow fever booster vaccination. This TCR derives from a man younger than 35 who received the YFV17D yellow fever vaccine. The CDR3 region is CSATVPGGTTEAFF. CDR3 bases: TGCAGTGCTACGGTCCCCGGGGGGACAACTGAAGCTTTCTTT.